Presented here are 20 T cell receptor beta chains from one specimen sequenced in a study of cytomegalovirus exposure and HLA in healthy donors. Vbeta (60) and Jbeta (13) primers were used in the PCR. The protocol was immunoSEQ multiplex PCR, while the TCRdb copy is restricted to in-frame clones and leaves out a portion. The sample lists around 100,000 clones; approximately 76% were seen once. Material: PBMCs. These receptors were obtained from a woman under 30 in good health and CMV-seropositive.

This chain connects TRBV7-9 to TRBJ2-1; 8 bases are shared with TRBD2. CDR3 length equals 18 residues. Trimming removed 9 bases from V and 3 bases from J; junction bases left unmatched: 19. From germline, CDR1 is SEHNR and CDR2 FQNEAQ (reference sequence). The CDR3 here is CASFRGGGLAGGYNEQFF. The CDR3 bases are TGTGCCAGTTTCCGAGGGGGTGGGCTAGCGGGCGGCTACAATGAGCAGTTCTTC.

The chain uses TRBV18 and TRBJ1-4, with D uncertain. Germline loops: CDR1 KGHSH, CDR2 LQKENI. The V and J ends lost 4 bases and 3 bases respectively, with 12 bases between them. This CDR3 region has 15 residues. In DNA form, the CDR3 reads TGTGCCAGCTCACTCGGGGTCTCGGCTAATGAAAAACTGTTTTTT. It encodes CASSLGVSANEKLFF.

This clone was observed a handful of times. The chain uses TRBV5-6 and TRBJ2-5; D is undetermined. Germline lookup yields CDR1 SGHDT and CDR2 YYEEEE. The length of the CDR3 is 14 residues. The germline V and J ends were trimmed by 4 bases and 5 bases, with 15 bases remaining between them. The chain's CDR3 is CASSLRHSIETQYF. DNA of the CDR3: TGTGCCAGCAGCCTGCGGCATAGTATCGAGACCCAGTACTTC.

This rearrangement joins TRBV2 to TRBJ2-7; 9 bases map to TRBD2. Germline loops: CDR1 SNHLY, CDR2 FYNNEI. The CDR3 has 13 residues. J gave up 0 bases and V 8 bases, and 2 bases lay outside the gene matches. The CDR3 is CASCSGSSYEQYF. The CDR3 DNA reads TGTGCCAGCTGTAGCGGGAGCTCCTACGAGCAGTACTTC. Full variable domain (remainder filled in from reference TRBV2 and TRBJ2-7): EPEVTQTPSHQVTQMGQEVILRCVPISNHLYFYWYRQILGQKVEFLVSFYNNEISEKSEIFDDQFSVERPDGSNFTLKIRSTKLEDSAMYFCASCSGSSYEQYFGPGTRLTVT.

This clone was observed a single time. This rearrangement joins TRBV7-6 to TRBJ2-7; 7 nucleotides match TRBD1. Germline CDR1 and CDR2: SGHVS and FNYEAQ. CDR3 length: 15 amino acids. V gave up 2 bases and J gave up 2 bases; unmatched junction bases: 6. The DNA of the CDR3 is TGTGCCAGCAGCTTATCTGGGGACAGAGCCTACGAGCAGTACTTC. Translated, it gives CASSLSGDRAYEQYF.

The chain has TRBV15 and TRBJ2-7; a possible D gene is TRBD2 (6 bases). The V gene lost 1 base and the J gene lost 3 bases, with 10 bases spanning the gap. CDR1 and CDR2 (germline): LNHNV, YYDKDF (reference sequence). This CDR3 comprises 14 residues. CDR3: CATSRGGDFYEQYF. In nucleotides, the CDR3 is TGTGCCACCAGCAGAGGTGGGGACTTCTACGAGCAGTACTTC.

The chain is built from TRBV13 and TRBJ1-6, with 8 positions matching TRBD1. Unmatched junction bases numbered 6, after V lost 5 bases and J lost 9 bases. Germline V CDR1 and CDR2: PRHDT, FYEKMQ (reference sequence). The CDR3 is made up of 14 amino acids. Here the CDR3 reads CASSTKTGASPLHF. CDR3 DNA: TGTGCCAGCAGCACAAAGACAGGGGCTTCACCCCTCCACTTT.

As to this clone: The identical CDR3 is also encoded by other nucleotide sequences in the sample. The chain uses TRBV27 and TRBJ2-1; 9 bases match TRBD2. With 1 base clipped from V and 6 bases from J, the junction kept 4 bases outside the gene matches. This CDR3 spans 15 amino acids. Per germline, CDR1 MNHEY and CDR2 SMNVEV (reference sequence). For the CDR3, the DNA is TGTGCCAGCAGTTTATTAGCGGGAGTTCCCAATGAGCAGTTCTTC. This gives the protein CASSLLAGVPNEQFF.

The chain joins TRBV30 to TRBJ2-5; D call uncertain. This CDR3 is built from 12 residues. Germline-derived CDR1 and CDR2 are GTSNPN and SVGIG (reference sequence). Trimming took off 3 bases at V and 5 bases at J, with 10 bases between the two ends. The CDR3 spells CAWSGLRETQYF. The CDR3, as DNA: TGTGCCTGGAGCGGTTTGAGGGAGACCCAGTACTTC.

This chain links TRBV5-4 with TRBJ1-6; D perhaps matches TRBD1 (6 bases). V dropped 4 bases and J dropped 7 bases, with 18 bases sitting between them. This CDR3 region has 16 residues. Germline CDR1 reads SGHNT; CDR2 reads YYREEE (reference sequence). CDR3 DNA: TGTGCCAGCAGCCCTAGCGGGGGGGGCTTCAATTCACCCCTCCACTTT. Translated, it gives CASSPSGGGFNSPLHF.

The CDR3 loop is CASSGDATDTQYF. The CDR3, as DNA: TGTGCCAGCAGCGGTGATGCGACAGATACGCAGTATTTT. The chain uses TRBV5-6 and TRBJ2-3, with D hard to call. This CDR3 region has 13 residues. Per the germline V gene, CDR1 is SGHDT and CDR2 is YYEEEE. Trimming left V 4 bases short and J 3 bases short, with 9 bases between.

The table lists this clone with a few counts. This chain connects TRBV6-1 to TRBJ1-4, with a tentative D call TRBD1 (5 bases). The CDR3 runs to 14 residues. The germline V and J ends were trimmed by 1 base and 4 bases, with 7 bases remaining between them. The V gene's germline CDR1 is MNHNS and CDR2 SASEGT. The CDR3 here is CASSEGQINEKLFF. In DNA, the CDR3 is TGTGCCAGCAGTGAAGGACAGATTAATGAAAAACTGTTTTTT.

The chain is built from TRBV7-9 and TRBJ1-1, with 9 bases lining up with TRBD1. Germline loops: CDR1 SEHNR, CDR2 FQNEAQ (reference sequence). V gave up 5 bases and J gave up 3 bases; unmatched junction bases: 1. This CDR3 region has 13 residues. The CDR3: CASSRQGDTEAFF. For the CDR3, the DNA is TGTGCCAGCAGCCGACAGGGGGACACTGAAGCTTTCTTT.

As for this clone: At one boundary the junction diverges from the germline segment, which might be a read error. The V and J genes are TRBV6-1 and TRBJ2-4, with 8 bases that match TRBD1. The CDR3 length is 13 residues. Per germline, CDR1 MNHNS and CDR2 SASEGT. The CDR3 coding sequence is TGTGACAGCAGCGATGGACAGGGAAACATTCAGTACTTC. Translating gives CDSSDGQGNIQYF.

The rearrangement joins TRBV2 to TRBJ1-2, with 7 bases fitting TRBD1. Germline V gene lookup returns CDR1 SNHLY and CDR2 FYNNEI. This CDR3 contains 14 residues. J gave up 2 bases and V 2 bases, and 2 bases lay outside the gene matches. CDR3 in amino acids: CASSEPRGNYGYTF. CDR3 sequence (DNA): TGTGCCAGCAGTGAACCCAGGGGGAACTATGGCTACACCTTC.

The CDR3 spells CASSLIQGALTEAFF. The CDR3 nucleotides are TGCGCCAGCAGCTTGATACAGGGGGCGCTCACTGAAGCTTTCTTT. The rearrangement uses TRBV5-1 and TRBJ1-1, with 9 bases fitting TRBD1. Germline V gene sequence: CDR1 SGHRS, CDR2 YFSETQ. The CDR3 is made up of 15 amino acids. V shed 1 base, J shed 4 bases, and the junction held 5 bases outside the gene matches.

The gene calls are TRBV29-1 and TRBJ2-3, with D perhaps TRBD1 (6 bases). Trimming left V 3 bases short and J 6 bases short, with 10 bases between. The CDR3 runs 12 residues. Germline lookup yields CDR1 SQVTM and CDR2 ANQGSEA. As DNA, the CDR3 is TGCAGCGTTGACCGACAGGACGATACGCAGTATTTT. It translates to CSVDRQDDTQYF.

The chain couples TRBV28 to TRBJ2-2, with D uncertain. Trimming took 7 bases from V and 4 from J, leaving 16 bases between them. This CDR3 contains 15 residues. Germline loops: CDR1 MDHEN, CDR2 SYDVKM. The CDR3 DNA sequence: TGTGCCAGCACCCCCGATACGTTGAGCACCGGGGAGCTGTTTTTT. Translation gives CASTPDTLSTGELFF.

This clone turned up a few times. The chain links TRBV19 to TRBJ2-5, with TRBD2 matching over 13 bases. Germline CDR1 LNHDA, CDR2 SQIVND (reference sequence). The CDR3 length is 19 residues. With 4 bases clipped from V and 1 base from J, the junction kept 12 bases outside the gene matches. CDR3 DNA: TGTGCCAGTAGTACTTGGGGACTAGCGGGGAGGGCCGCCCAAGAGACCCAGTACTTC. Translated, it gives CASSTWGLAGRAAQETQYF.

CDR3 loop: CASSLAPSRGEQYF. CDR3 DNA: TGTGCCAGCAGTTTAGCCCCCTCTAGAGGCGAGCAGTACTTC. The chain carries TRBV27 and TRBJ2-7; no definite D call. Trimming removed 2 bases at V and 6 bases at J, with 14 bases between. The germline V gene has CDR1 MNHEY and CDR2 SMNVEV (reference sequence). CDR3 length: 14 residues.